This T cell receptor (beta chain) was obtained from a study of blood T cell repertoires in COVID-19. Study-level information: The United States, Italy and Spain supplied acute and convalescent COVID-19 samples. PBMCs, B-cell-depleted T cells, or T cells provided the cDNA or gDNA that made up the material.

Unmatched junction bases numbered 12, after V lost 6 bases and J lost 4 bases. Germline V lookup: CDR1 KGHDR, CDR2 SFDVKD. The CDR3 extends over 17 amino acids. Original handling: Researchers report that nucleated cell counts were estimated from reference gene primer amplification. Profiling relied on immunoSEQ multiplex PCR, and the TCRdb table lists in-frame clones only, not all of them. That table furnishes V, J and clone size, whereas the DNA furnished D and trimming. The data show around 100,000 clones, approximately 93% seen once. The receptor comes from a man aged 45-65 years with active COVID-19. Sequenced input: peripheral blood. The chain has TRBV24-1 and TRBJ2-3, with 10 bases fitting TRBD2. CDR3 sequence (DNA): TGTGCCACCAGTAGCTCTAGCGGGAGAAGGAACGCAGATACGCAGTATTTT. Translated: CATSSSSGRRNADTQYF.